This T cell receptor (beta chain) was recovered during a study of Ad26.COV2.S vaccination and SARS-CoV-2 variants. General study points: There was reportedly substantial breadth in spike-specific CD8+ and CD4+ T cell responses after vaccination.

Concerning this clone itself: Its antigen is not identified.

Assay used: immunoSEQ multiplex PCR; TCRdb lists only in-frame clones, some missing. This table holds some 390,000 clones, around 91% found once. Treatment noted: around 19 received Ad26.COV2.S at low or high dose, single or two shots; about 5 received placebo; per-sample allocation not given. Samples came from day 63 after the first vaccine or placebo injection. CDR3 length: 20 residues. J lost 2 bases, V lost 2 bases, and 14 bases had no gene match. From germline, CDR1 is SGHDN and CDR2 FVKESK. Sequencing used peripheral blood, obtained in a trial of Ad26.COV2.S vaccine versus placebo. This sequence was found in a person between 18 and 60 years old who received the Ad26.COV2.S COVID-19 vaccine or a placebo. The chain combines TRBV14 with TRBJ2-2, with TRBD2 identical over 10 bases. The CDR3: CASSQSLAGVARRNTGELFF. The CDR3 DNA reads TGTGCCAGCAGCCAATCCCTAGCGGGAGTAGCGAGGAGAAACACCGGGGAGCTGTTTTTT. Based on the CDR3 plus reference TRBV14 and TRBJ2-2, the full variable domain is EAGVTQFPSHSVIEKGQTVTLRCDPISGHDNLYWYRRVMGKEIKFLLHFVKESKQDESGMPNNRFLAERTGGTYSTLKVQPAELEDSGVYFCASSQSLAGVARRNTGELFFGEGSRLTVL.